This TCR beta chain was documented in a study of Ad26.COV2.S vaccination and SARS-CoV-2 variants. Study-level background: Into the muscle, Ad26.COV2.S was dosed once or twice, 56 days apart. General observations from the study: Measurement of non-spike TCR breadth gave similar results in vaccine and placebo recipients. Placebo recipients showed lower spike-specific TCR breadth than vaccinees.

As for this clone: The target antigen is unknown.

Some clones are missing from TCRdb's copy, which holds only in-frame ones; the method was immunoSEQ multiplex PCR. The sample carries about 680,000 clones, more than 70% recorded once. Trimming stripped 6 bases from V and 3 bases from J, with 17 bases between. The germline gives CDR1 MNHEY, CDR2 SMNVEV (reference sequence). The length of the CDR3 is 15 residues. Treatment defined: around 19 received Ad26.COV2.S at low or high dose, single or two shots; 5 received placebo; per-sample allocation not given. Samples analyzed were those drawn on day 63 after the first vaccine or placebo injection. Participants' vaccine, an Ad26 vector, delivered Wuhan-strain SARS-CoV-2 spike.

The receptor was isolated from a person aged 18 to 59 who received the Ad26.COV2.S COVID-19 vaccine or a placebo. The sequencing used peripheral blood, collected in a trial of Ad26.COV2.S vaccine versus placebo. The J gene is TRBJ1-2, the V gene TRBV27; no definite D call. The CDR3 region has the DNA TGTGCCAGCAGACCAACCCGGGCGGTGGACTATGGCTACACCTTC. Translation gives CASRPTRAVDYGYTF.